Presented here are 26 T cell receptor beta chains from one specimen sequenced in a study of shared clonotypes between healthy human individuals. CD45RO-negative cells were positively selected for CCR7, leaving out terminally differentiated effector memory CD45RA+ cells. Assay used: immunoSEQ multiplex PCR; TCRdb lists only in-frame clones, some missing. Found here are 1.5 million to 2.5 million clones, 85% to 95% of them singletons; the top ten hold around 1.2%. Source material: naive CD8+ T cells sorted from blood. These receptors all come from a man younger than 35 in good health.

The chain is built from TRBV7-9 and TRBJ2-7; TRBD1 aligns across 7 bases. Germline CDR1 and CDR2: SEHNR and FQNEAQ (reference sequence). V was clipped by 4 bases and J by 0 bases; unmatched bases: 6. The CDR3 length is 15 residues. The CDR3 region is CASSSIRDSSYEQYF. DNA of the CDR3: TGTGCCAGCAGCTCCATCCGGGACAGCTCCTACGAGCAGTACTTC.

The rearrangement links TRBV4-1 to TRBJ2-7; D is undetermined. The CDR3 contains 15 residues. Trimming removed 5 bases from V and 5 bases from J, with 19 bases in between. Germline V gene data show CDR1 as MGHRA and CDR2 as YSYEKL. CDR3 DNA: TGCGCCAGCAGCATAAACCTTTTTTTACATGACGAGCAGTACTTC. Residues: CASSINLFLHDEQYF.

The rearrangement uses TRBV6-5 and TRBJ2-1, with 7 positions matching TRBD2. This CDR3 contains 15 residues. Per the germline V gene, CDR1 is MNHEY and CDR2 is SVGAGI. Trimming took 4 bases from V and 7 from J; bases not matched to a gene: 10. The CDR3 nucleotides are TGTGCCAGCAGTTTTAGCGGGCCCTTCGGAAATGAGCAGTTCTTC. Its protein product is CASSFSGPFGNEQFF.

The CDR3 nucleotides are TGTGCCACCAGCAGAGGGACAGGCGATGAAGCTTTCTTT. It specifies CATSRGTGDEAFF. The rearrangement joins TRBV15 to TRBJ1-1; 7 positions match TRBD1. CDR1 and CDR2 from the germline V gene are LNHNV and YYDKDF (reference sequence). CDR3 length: 13 residues. Losses at the gene ends were 1 base for V and 7 bases for J; bases not matched to a gene: 3.

The CDR3 loop is CSVEQGAEETQYF. The CDR3 DNA sequence: TGCAGCGTCGAACAGGGGGCAGAAGAGACCCAGTACTTC. This chain connects TRBV29-1 to TRBJ2-5, with TRBD1 identical over 9 bases. In germline, CDR1 is SQVTM, CDR2 ANQGSEA. Germline trimming cut 6 bases from V and 3 bases from J; bases unmatched to any gene: 5. The CDR3 length is 13 residues.

In DNA form, the CDR3 reads TGTGCCAGCAGCTACCCAAGGGGGAGGGACGAGCAGTACTTC. Encoded protein: CASSYPRGRDEQYF. V usage is TRBV11-2 and J usage is TRBJ2-7; D is possibly TRBD2 (7 bases). Germline CDR1 SGHAT, CDR2 FQNNGV. The CDR3 is 14 residues long. V lost 4 bases and J lost 5, with 15 bases in between.

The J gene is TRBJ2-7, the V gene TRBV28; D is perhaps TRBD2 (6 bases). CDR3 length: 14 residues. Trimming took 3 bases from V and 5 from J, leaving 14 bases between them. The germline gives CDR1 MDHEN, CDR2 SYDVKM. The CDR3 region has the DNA TGTGCCAGCAGTTTGGGAGGTGGGGGTAACGAGCAGTACTTC. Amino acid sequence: CASSLGGGGNEQYF.

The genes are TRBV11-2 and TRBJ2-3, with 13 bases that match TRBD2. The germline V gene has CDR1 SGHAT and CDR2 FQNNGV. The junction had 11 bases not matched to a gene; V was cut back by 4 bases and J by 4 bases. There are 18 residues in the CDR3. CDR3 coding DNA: TGTGCCAGCAGCTCTAGACTAGCGGGGGGTATTCTCCCAGATACGCAGTATTTT. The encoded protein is CASSSRLAGGILPDTQYF.

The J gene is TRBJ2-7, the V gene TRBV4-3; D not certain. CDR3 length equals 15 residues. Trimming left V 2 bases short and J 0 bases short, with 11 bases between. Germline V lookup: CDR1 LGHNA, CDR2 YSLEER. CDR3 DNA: TGCGCCAGCAGCCAAAAAGCTTCGGTCTCCTACGAGCAGTACTTC. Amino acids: CASSQKASVSYEQYF.

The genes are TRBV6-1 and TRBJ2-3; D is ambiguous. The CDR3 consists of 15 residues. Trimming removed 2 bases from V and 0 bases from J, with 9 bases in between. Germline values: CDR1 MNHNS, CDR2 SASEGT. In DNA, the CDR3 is TGTGCCAGCAGTGAACTGGTGGCTAGCACAGATACGCAGTATTTT. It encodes CASSELVASTDTQYF.

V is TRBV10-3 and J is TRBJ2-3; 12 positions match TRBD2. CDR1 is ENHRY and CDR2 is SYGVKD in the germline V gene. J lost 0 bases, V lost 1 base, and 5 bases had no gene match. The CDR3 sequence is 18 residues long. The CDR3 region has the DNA TGTGCCATCAGTGAGTTGACTAGCGGGGGCCTTAGCACAGATACGCAGTATTTT. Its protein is CAISELTSGGLSTDTQYF.

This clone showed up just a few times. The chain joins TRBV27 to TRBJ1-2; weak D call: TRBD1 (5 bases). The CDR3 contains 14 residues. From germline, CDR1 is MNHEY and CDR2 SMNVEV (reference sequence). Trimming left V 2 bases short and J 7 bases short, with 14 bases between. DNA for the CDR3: TGTGCCAGCAGTTTAGACAGCCCTCCCTCTGGCTACACCTTC. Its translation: CASSLDSPPSGYTF.

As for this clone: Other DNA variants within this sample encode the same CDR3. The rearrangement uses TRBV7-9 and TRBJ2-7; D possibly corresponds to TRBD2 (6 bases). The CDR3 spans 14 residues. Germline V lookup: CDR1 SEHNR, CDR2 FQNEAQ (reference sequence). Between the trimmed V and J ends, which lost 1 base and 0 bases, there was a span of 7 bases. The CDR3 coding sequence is TGTGCCAGCAGCTTAGGCGGGATCTCCTACGAGCAGTACTTC. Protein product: CASSLGGISYEQYF.

The CDR3 nucleotides read TGTGCCAGCAGCGCAGGGACGTACATGAACACTGAAGCTTTCTTT. It translates to CASSAGTYMNTEAFF. The rearrangement joins TRBV9 to TRBJ1-1; a possible D gene is TRBD1 (5 bases). The germline V and J ends were trimmed by 3 bases and 0 bases, with 12 bases remaining between them. The CDR3 length is 15 residues. Germline CDR1 SGDLS, CDR2 YYNGEE.

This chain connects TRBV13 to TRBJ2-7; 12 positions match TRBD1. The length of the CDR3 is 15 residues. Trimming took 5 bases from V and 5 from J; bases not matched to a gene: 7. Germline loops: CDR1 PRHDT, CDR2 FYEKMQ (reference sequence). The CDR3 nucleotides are TGTGCCAGCAGCGAGGGACAGGGGGCCCTCGACGAGCAGTACTTC. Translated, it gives CASSEGQGALDEQYF.

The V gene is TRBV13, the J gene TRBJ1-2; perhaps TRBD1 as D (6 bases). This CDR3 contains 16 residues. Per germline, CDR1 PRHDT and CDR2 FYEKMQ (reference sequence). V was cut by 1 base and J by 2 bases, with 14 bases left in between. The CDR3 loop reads CASSLDRVPSNYGYTF. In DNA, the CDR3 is TGTGCCAGCAGCTTAGACAGGGTCCCTTCGAACTATGGCTACACCTTC.

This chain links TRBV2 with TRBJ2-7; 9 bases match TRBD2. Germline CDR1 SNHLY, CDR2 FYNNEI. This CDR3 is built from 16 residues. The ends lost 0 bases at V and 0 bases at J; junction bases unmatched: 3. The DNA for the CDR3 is TGTGCCAGCAGTGAAGCCCTAGCGGGACCCTCCTACGAGCAGTACTTC. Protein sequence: CASSEALAGPSYEQYF.

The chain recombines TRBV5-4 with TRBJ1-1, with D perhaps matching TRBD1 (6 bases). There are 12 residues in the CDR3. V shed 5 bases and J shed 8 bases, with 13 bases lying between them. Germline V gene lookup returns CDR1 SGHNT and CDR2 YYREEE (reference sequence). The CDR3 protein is CASSESDREAFF. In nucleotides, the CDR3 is TGTGCCAGCAGTGAATCAGACAGGGAAGCTTTCTTT.

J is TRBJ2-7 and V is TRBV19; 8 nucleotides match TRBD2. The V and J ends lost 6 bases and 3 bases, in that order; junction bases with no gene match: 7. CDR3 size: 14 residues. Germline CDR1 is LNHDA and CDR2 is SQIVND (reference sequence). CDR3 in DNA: TGTGCCAGTAGCGCCTTTAGCGGGGACTACGAGCAGTACTTC. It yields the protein CASSAFSGDYEQYF. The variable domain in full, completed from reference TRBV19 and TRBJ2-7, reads DGGITQSPKYLFRKEGQNVTLSCEQNLNHDAMYWYRQDPGQGLRLIYYSQIVNDFQKGDIAEGYSVSREKKESFPLTVTSAQKNPTAFYLCASSAFSGDYEQYFGPGTRLTVT.

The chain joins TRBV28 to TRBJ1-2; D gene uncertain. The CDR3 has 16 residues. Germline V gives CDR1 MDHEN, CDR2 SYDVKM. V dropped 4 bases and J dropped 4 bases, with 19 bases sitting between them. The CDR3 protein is CASSYPRATGRYGYTF. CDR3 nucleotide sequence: TGTGCCAGCAGTTATCCTCGCGCGACCGGACGCTATGGCTACACCTTC.

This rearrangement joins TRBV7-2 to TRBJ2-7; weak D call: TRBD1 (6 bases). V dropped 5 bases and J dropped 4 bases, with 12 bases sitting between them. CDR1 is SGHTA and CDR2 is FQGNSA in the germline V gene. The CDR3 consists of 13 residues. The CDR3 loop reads CASSLRGEYEQYF. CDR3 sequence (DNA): TGTGCCAGCAGCCTCAGGGGAGAGTACGAGCAGTACTTC.

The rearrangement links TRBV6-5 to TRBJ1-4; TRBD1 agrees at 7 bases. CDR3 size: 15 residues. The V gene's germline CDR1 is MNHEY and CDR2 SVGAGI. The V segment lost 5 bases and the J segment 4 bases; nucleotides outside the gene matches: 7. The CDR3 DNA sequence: TGTGCCAGCAGTCCCTGGACAGGATTTAATGAAAAACTGTTTTTT. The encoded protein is CASSPWTGFNEKLFF.

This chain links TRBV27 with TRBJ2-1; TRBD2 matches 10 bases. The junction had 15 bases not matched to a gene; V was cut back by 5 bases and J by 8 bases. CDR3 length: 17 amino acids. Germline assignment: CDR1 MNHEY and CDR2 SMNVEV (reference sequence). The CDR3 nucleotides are TGTGCCAGCAGTCAAACGACCCAGCGGGAGGGGTCCCATGAGCAGTTCTTC. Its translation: CASSQTTQREGSHEQFF.

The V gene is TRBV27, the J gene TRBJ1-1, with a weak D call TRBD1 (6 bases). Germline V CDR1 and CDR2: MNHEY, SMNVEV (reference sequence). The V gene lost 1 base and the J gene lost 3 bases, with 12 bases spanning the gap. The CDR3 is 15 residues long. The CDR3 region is CASSLLGALDTEAFF. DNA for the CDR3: TGTGCCAGCAGTTTATTGGGGGCTCTTGACACTGAAGCTTTCTTT.

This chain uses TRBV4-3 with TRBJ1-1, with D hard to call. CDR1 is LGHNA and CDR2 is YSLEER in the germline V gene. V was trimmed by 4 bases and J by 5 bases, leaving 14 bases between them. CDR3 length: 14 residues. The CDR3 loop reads CASSPTAFGTEAFF. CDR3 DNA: TGCGCCAGCAGCCCAACAGCCTTCGGGACTGAAGCTTTCTTT.

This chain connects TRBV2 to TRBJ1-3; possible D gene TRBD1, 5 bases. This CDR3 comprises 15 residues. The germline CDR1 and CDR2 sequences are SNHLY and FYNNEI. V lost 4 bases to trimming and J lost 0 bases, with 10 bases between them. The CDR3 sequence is CASSVEGPSGNTIYF. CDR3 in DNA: TGTGCCAGCAGTGTGGAGGGGCCCTCTGGAAACACCATATATTTT.